This is a list of T cell receptor beta chains from one sample in a study of T-cell memory formation after mild COVID-19. TCRdb used MiXCR to reprocess the 5' RACE reads, holding one entry per CDR3 protein. Here the sample spans about 470,000 distinct CDR3 sequences, 18% being singletons. Source material: PBMCs or a T cell subset sorted from them (not recorded which). The receptors were sampled from an adult woman who had mild COVID-19 (a few samples of this study predate the infection). Cell type and time point are not known. Each CDR3 is given with its conserved first and last residue. D genes are given only for firm matches. Not all rows give a size; the values are once, few, many and, for expanded clones, a class.

v_call	j_call	clone_size	d_call	cdr3_aa	cdr3_nt
TRBV25-1	TRBJ2-7	-	TRBD1	CASSVIYRGEYEQYF	TGTGCCAGCAGTGTTATTTACAGGGGAGAGTACGAGCAGTACTTC
TRBV20-1	TRBJ2-1	-	-	CSAGAPEHNEQFF	TGCAGTGCAGGAGCTCCCGAACACAATGAGCAGTTCTTC
TRBV12-3/TRBV12-4	TRBJ1-1	-	-	CASSSTGARGTEAFF	TGTGCCAGCAGCTCAACCGGGGCCCGGGGCACTGAAGCTTTCTTT
TRBV7-9	TRBJ2-3	many	-	CASSSRAGAPDTQYF	TGTGCCAGCAGCTCCCGCGCGGGGGCCCCAGATACGCAGTATTTT
TRBV5-1	TRBJ2-1	-	-	CASSLLGLLTYNEQFF	TGCGCCAGCAGCTTGTTAGGGCTTCTAACCTACAATGAGCAGTTCTTC
TRBV4-1	TRBJ1-1	-	TRBD1	CASSLPDRALRAFF	TGCGCCAGCAGCCTTCCTGACAGGGCCTTGAGGGCTTTCTTT
TRBV7-9	TRBJ1-1	few	TRBD1	CASSREGADTEAFF	TGTGCCAGCAGCCGAGAGGGGGCCGATACTGAAGCTTTCTTT
TRBV7-9	TRBJ2-1	few	TRBD2	CASSPGSGSSYNEQFF	TGTGCCAGCAGCCCAGGTAGCGGGAGCTCCTACAATGAGCAGTTCTTC
TRBV11-3	TRBJ2-1	-	-	CASSRPLGTSYNEQFF	TGTGCCAGCAGCCGACCTCTGGGCACCTCCTACAATGAGCAGTTCTTC
TRBV4-3	TRBJ2-3	few	-	CASSPQTLASSTSAGTQYF	TGCGCCAGCAGCCCCCAAACACTAGCCTCGAGTACCTCGGCCGGGACGCAGTATTTT
TRBV7-2	TRBJ1-2	few	-	CASSPTGPYGYTF	TGTGCCAGCAGTCCGACAGGTCCCTATGGCTACACCTTC
TRBV20-1	TRBJ2-7	few	-	CSVRSPGRPIYEQYF	TGCAGTGTAAGGTCCCCGGGACGGCCTATTTACGAGCAGTACTTC
TRBV5-5	TRBJ1-5	-	-	CASSLVERGSRPQHF	TGTGCCAGCAGCTTGGTCGAAAGGGGGAGTCGGCCCCAGCATTTT
TRBV7-9	TRBJ2-2	few	TRBD2	CASSGGVPSGAQNTGELFF	TGTGCCAGCAGCGGAGGCGTCCCCAGCGGGGCGCAGAACACCGGGGAGCTGTTTTTT
TRBV4-2	TRBJ2-7	few	TRBD2	CASSQGLQIYEQYF	TGTGCCAGCAGCCAGGGACTACAAATCTACGAGCAGTACTTC
TRBV29-1	TRBJ2-5	-	-	CSVTAGTKTQYF	TGCAGCGTAACGGCCGGGACAAAGACCCAGTACTTC
TRBV7-3	TRBJ1-2	-	-	CASSPLVLFYGYTF	TGTGCCAGCAGCCCCCTCGTTCTCTTCTATGGCTACACCTTC
TRBV12-3/TRBV12-4	TRBJ2-3	-	-	CASSWGPTDTQYF	TGTGCCAGCAGTTGGGGACCCACAGATACGCAGTATTTT